This T cell receptor beta chain stems from a study of cytomegalovirus exposure and HLA in healthy donors (TCRdb year 2017). Regarding the research as a whole: An earlier analysis of under 600 of the donors reported more than 250 Gb of sequence data and 100 million to 130 million unique TCR beta sequences from roughly 200 million T cells. About five DR-DQ haplotypes were treated as single units for association and clustering because of strong linkage in the cohort. Every repertoire in the discovery cohort had been generated on one and the same sequencing platform. The aim of the study was to test whether cataloging public T cell receptors could identify signatures of past pathogen exposure. The number of donors typed differed by locus, with roughly 620-630 for A, B, C, DRB1 and DQB1, 522 for DQA1, approximately 570 for DPA1, and over 400 for DPB1. In addition to the first cohort of 666 subjects, a separate validation cohort of around 110 different subjects was used. Genome-wide SNP genotypes for about 65% of the 666 donors were used in a later genetic analysis, which treated that subset as a discovery cohort. In the later analysis, no new phenotypic data were used to find candidate immune exposures; instead, reliance was placed on TCR beta sequences and their occurrence across donors. The study combined high-throughput TCR immunosequencing, statistical association of individual TCRs with disease status, and machine learning to predict cytomegalovirus infection status. An early release that covered more than 550 HLA-typed donors contained approximately 290 gigabases of sequencing data and 85 million to 100 million unique TCR sequences. A later analysis re-examined previously published TCR beta repertoires from 600 to 700 donors and added high-resolution HLA genotyping to investigate patterns of TCR occurrence. The study profiled the T cell repertoires of about 640 subjects by immunosequencing and related them to cytomegalovirus serostatus. In an earlier analysis of roughly 540 of the donors, high-throughput TCR beta sequencing was used to judge whether each TCR beta V gene segment behaved as functional or pseudogenic. Across 300 to 400 genotyped donors of the cohort, an average of about 220,000 unique TCR beta nucleotide sequences per donor were sequenced, and 15% to 20% of those sequences were non-productive. Among the approximately 400 genotyped donors, about 83% belonged to the genetic ancestry cluster associated with self-reported Caucasian donors. Alongside the repertoire data, information on donor age, sex, ethnicity and CMV serostatus was compiled. Both class I and class II loci were covered by HLA typing, at four-digit resolution.

With respect to this clone: What antigen it recognizes has not been identified. The record has no base qualities; no much larger clone is one base away.

Overall results and qualifications from the work: A later analysis reported that several top co-occurrence clusters appeared linked to parvovirus B19, influenza, CMV and Epstein-Barr virus. In a later genetic analysis, fewer N-insertions in productive TCRs were reported among donors in an Asian-associated ancestry cluster than the 666-donor mean. The study listed 170 or so TCR beta chains as associated with cytomegalovirus. Roughly uniform sequencing depth across donors was assumed in presence/absence analyses, although this assumption may not hold. A later analysis found that HLA-associated TCR beta chains were more clonally expanded and had lower generation probabilities than equally common non-associated chains. The only immune exposure information available for the cohort was CMV serostatus. A further reported finding was that TCR beta sequences accurately predicted the HLA-A and HLA-B alleles for most subjects in the first cohort. In a later analysis, most CMV-associated TCR beta chains were found to appear HLA-restricted, with HLA associations seemingly driven largely by CMV exposure. The classifier was reported to diagnose cytomegalovirus status with high specificity and sensitivity in both the original and validation cohorts. In vitro tests confirmed that three of the cytomegalovirus-associated TCR beta chains recognize cytomegalovirus antigens. In a later genetic analysis, a missense DCLRE1C variant was associated with V-gene and J-gene trimming of TCR beta chains, and the association was replicated in an independent cohort. Across donors, most TCR sequences were observed very rarely, whereas some public TCRs were present in many individuals. Because counts were too low, fewer than 20 rarely observed V segments, including chromosome 9 orphons, were excluded from the earlier analysis of under 650 of the donors. Correlated functional status among segregating V segments might reflect linkage disequilibrium, but an unknown experimental factor could not be ruled out. A group of highly shared sequence variants was considered likely to be a technical artifact of the sequencing pipeline. In a later analysis, some 18,000 TCR beta sequences were associated with specific HLA alleles at a false discovery rate of 0.05. In a later analysis, TCR association rates were found to vary across HLA loci, with the most associated TCRs seen for DRB1 alleles and the fewest for HLA-C alleles. Because HLA typing was unavailable for some donors at each locus, only the typed subset was used in association tests. Strong co-occurrence of HLA alleles, especially DR and DQ, made assigning TCR associations to individual alleles difficult. Broadly in line with IMGT annotations, most TCR beta V segments showed up in productive rearrangements about 87% or about 30% of the time in an earlier analysis of roughly 590 of the donors. Only TCR beta chains were sequenced in this cohort, and the absence of alpha or paired-chain data limited detectable features. The authors suggested that the approach could potentially be generalized to other disease states and immunological phenotypes.

Library method: the immunoSEQ multiplex PCR assay. The multiplex PCR relied on a mix of 60 forward primers for TCR Vbeta segments and 13 reverse primers for TCR Jbeta segments. Amplification of the CDR3 region of rearranged TCR beta genes was performed with a multiplex PCR assay on genomic DNA. On the Illumina HiSeq System, the amplified TCR beta libraries were sequenced as 87-base-pair reads. The published analysis was carried out like this. A later analysis tallied roughly 78 million unique TCR beta chains across the approximately 670 repertoires, and about 10 million of those chains were shared by two or more donors. To remove PCR and sequencing errors, raw reads were error-corrected and collapsed into unique sequences using a nearest-neighbor algorithm that merged closely related sequences. To assign V, D and J gene segments, CDR3 sequences were aligned to IMGT reference sequences. For a sequence to be retained, a match of at least six nucleotides was required to both a V gene segment and a J gene segment. A rearrangement was called productive if the CDR3 had no stop codons and remained in frame with V and J, and every other rearrangement was called non-productive. Following IMGT convention, CDR3 was defined as the stretch from the second conserved V-encoded cysteine up to the conserved J-encoded phenylalanine. The earlier analysis of 500 to 600 of the donors excluded sequences that lacked an unambiguous match to a single V gene segment. An earlier analysis of several hundred of the donors called V segments functional above 56.7% productive rearrangements and segregating when the between-donor standard deviation exceeded 5%. A statistical classification framework was developed to diagnose cytomegalovirus status using the catalog of TCR beta chain sequences. V and J gene assignment, in a later analysis, came from comparing TCR nucleotide sequences with IMGT/GENE-DB human TR gene sequences. Using the TCRdist pipeline, a later analysis assigned CDR3 sequences along with most-parsimonious VDJ recombination scenarios. A later analysis defined each TCR beta chain by its CDR3 amino acid sequence plus V-gene family, and excluded reads lacking a unique V-gene family. As a way to deal with suspected cross-contamination and a sequencing artifact, a later analysis dropped 450 to 700 nucleotide sequences that were highly shared and had low generation probability. In a later analysis, a clonal expansion index was calculated for each public chain from normalized within-repertoire ranks of inferred template counts. In a later analysis, generation probabilities were computed using a VDJ recombination model fitted to out-of-frame rearrangements, and the results were checked against IGoR. In a later analysis, TCR-TCR, TCR-HLA and TCR-CMV co-occurrence was scored with hypergeometric tests, and a repertoire-size bias correction was applied to TCR pairs. In a later analysis, false discovery rates were estimated by permuting HLA or CMV assignments 20 times. In a later analysis, co-occurring TCRs were grouped using DBSCAN, with TCRdist sequence similarity added in when clustering inside HLA-allele-positive subsets. Repertoires with fewer than 30,000 or more than 120,000 public chains were left out of co-occurrence clustering, as were five repertoires with anomalous nucleotide sharing. TCRdb holds this immuneACCESS table with in-frame rearrangements only. Some clones are missing; in checked studies, unresolved V genes explain under half, and the rest has no known cause. That table furnishes V, J and clone size, whereas the DNA furnished D and trimming. This sample lists 120,000 to 150,000 clones; around three quarters were detected once. Roughly 2% of the sample is taken by the ten largest.

The cohort was made up of approximately 670 healthy bone marrow donors. All cohort members were sampled while nominally healthy, although unrecorded immune exposures were likely present. The donor was CMV seronegative and was included in the group of hundreds of seronegative cohort members. Each donor provided a peripheral blood sample, and peripheral blood mononuclear cells were used for TCR beta sequencing. The Qiagen DNeasy Blood Extraction Kit was used to extract genomic DNA from the blood cell samples. This TCR derives from a man aged 25-40 years in good health and CMV-seronegative. What was sequenced was PBMCs.

The CDR3 loop reads CASSLTGVGIYNEQFF. The DNA is TGTGCCAGCAGCCTAACGGGGGTAGGGATATACAATGAGCAGTTCTTC. The receptor chain draws on TRBV7-8 and TRBJ2-1; the best D guess is TRBD2, with 6 bases matching. Trimming costs V 5 bases and J 4 bases, and their ends lie 18 bases apart. As encoded in the germline V gene, CDR1 is SGHVS while CDR2 is FQNEAQ. The CDR3 runs 16 amino acids, cysteine and phenylalanine included. The kept DNA is CDR3 alone, 48 bases in frame from the first base.